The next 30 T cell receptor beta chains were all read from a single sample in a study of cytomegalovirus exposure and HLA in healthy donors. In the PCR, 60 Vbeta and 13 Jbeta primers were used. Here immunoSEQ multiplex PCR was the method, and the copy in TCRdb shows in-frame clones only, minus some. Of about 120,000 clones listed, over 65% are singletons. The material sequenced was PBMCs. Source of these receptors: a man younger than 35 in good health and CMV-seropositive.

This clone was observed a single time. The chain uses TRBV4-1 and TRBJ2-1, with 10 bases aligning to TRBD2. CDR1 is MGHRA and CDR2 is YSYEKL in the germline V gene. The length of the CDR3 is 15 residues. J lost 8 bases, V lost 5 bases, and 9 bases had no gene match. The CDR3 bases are TGCGCCAGCAGCGCCCTAGCGGGGGACGGGGATGAGCAGTTCTTC. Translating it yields CASSALAGDGDEQFF.

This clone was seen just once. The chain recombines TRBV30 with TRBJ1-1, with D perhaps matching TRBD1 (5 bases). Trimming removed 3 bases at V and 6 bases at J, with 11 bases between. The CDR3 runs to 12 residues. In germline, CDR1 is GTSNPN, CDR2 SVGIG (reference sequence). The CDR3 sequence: CAWRPGGSEAFF. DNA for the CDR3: TGTGCCTGGAGACCCGGGGGGTCTGAAGCTTTCTTT.

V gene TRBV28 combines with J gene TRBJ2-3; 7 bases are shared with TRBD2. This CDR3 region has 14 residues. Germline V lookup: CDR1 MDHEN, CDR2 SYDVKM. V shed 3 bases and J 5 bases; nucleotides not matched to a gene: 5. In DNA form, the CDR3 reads TGTGCCAGCAGTTTTTCAGGGAGGGAAGATACGCAGTATTTT. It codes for CASSFSGREDTQYF.

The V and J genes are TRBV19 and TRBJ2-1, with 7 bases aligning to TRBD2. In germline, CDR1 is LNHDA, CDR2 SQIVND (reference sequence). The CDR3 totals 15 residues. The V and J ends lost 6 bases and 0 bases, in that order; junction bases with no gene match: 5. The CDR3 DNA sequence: TGTGCCAGTAGCCCCGGGGGGAGCTCCTACAATGAGCAGTTCTTC. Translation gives CASSPGGSSYNEQFF.

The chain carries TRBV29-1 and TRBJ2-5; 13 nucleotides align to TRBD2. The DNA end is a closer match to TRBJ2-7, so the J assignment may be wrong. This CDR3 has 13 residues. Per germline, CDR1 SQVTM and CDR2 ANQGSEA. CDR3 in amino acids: CSARLAGGYEQYF. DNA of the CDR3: TGCAGCGCCAGACTAGCGGGGGGTTACGAGCAGTACTTC.

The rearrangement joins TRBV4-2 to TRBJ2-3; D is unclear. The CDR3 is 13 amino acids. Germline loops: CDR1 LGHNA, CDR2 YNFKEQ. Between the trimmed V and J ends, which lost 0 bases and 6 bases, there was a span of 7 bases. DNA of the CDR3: TGTGCCAGCAGCCAAGACCCCCGGGATACGCAGTATTTT. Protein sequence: CASSQDPRDTQYF.

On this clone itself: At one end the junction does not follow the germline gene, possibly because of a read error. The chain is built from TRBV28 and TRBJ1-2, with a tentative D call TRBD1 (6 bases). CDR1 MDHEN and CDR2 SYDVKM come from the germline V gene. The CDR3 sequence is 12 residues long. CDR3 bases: TGTGCCACGCGCGAATTGACAGGAACAGACTCCTTC. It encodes CATRELTGTDSF.

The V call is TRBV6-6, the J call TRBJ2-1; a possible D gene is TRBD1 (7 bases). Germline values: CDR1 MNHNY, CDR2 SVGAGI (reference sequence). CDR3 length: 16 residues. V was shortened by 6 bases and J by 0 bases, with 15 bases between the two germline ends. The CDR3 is CASSPRDSSSYNEQFF. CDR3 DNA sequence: TGTGCCAGCAGCCCGCGGGACAGTAGCTCCTACAATGAGCAGTTCTTC.

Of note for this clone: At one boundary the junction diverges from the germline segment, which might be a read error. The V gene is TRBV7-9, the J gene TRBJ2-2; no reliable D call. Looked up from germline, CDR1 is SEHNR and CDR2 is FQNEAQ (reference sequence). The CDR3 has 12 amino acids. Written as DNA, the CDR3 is TGTTCCAGCAGCTCGGACACCGGGGAGCTGTTTTTT. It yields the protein CSSSSDTGELFF. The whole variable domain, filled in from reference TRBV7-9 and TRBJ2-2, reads DTGVSQNPRHKITKRGQNVTFRCDPISEHNRLYWYRQTLGQGPEFLTYFQNEAQLEKSRLLSDRFSAERPKGSFSTLEIQRTEQGDSAMYLCSSSSDTGELFFGEGSRLTVL.

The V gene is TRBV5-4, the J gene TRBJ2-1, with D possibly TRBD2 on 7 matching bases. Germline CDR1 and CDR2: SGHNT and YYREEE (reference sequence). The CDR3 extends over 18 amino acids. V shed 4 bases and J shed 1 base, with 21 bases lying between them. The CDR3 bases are TGTGCCAGCAGCCCCTCGCGGGGGCGCTTTGGTTCCTACAATGAGCAGTTCTTC. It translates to CASSPSRGRFGSYNEQFF. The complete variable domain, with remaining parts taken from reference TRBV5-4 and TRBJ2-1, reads ETGVTQSPTHLIKTRGQQVTLRCSSQSGHNTVSWYQQALGQGPQFIFQYYREEENGRGNFPPRFSGLQFPNYSSELNVNALELDDSALYLCASSPSRGRFGSYNEQFFGPGTRLTVL.

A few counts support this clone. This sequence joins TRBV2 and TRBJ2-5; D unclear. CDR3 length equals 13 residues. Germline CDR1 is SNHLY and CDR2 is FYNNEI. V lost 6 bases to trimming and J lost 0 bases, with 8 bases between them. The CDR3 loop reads CASSPAYQETQYF. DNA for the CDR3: TGTGCCAGCAGCCCAGCGTACCAAGAGACCCAGTACTTC.

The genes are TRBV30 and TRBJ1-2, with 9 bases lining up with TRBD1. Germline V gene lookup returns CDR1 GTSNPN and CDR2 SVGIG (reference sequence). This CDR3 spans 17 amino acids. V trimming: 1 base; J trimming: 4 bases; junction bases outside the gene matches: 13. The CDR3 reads CAWSDIPGQGFSYGYTF. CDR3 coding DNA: TGTGCCTGGAGTGACATACCGGGACAGGGATTTTCCTATGGCTACACCTTC.

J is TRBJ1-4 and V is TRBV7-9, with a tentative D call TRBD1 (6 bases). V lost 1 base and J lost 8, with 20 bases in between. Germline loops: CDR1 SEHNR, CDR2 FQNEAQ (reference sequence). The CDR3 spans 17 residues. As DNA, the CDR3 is TGTGCCAGCAGCTTAGGATATACACAGGGTGAATTCGAAAAACTGTTTTTT. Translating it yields CASSLGYTQGEFEKLFF.

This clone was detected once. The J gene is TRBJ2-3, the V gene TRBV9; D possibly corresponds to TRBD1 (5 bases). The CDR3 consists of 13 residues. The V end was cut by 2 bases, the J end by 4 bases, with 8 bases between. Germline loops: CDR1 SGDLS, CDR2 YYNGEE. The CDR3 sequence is CASSVGRADTQYF. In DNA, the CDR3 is TGTGCCAGCAGCGTCGGCAGGGCAGATACGCAGTATTTT.

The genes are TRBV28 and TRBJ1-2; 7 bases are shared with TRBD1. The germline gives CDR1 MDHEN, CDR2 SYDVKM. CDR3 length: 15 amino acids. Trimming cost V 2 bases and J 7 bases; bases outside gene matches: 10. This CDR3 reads CASSLQFGTVGGYTF. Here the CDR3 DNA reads TGTGCCAGCAGTTTACAATTCGGGACAGTTGGTGGCTACACCTTC.

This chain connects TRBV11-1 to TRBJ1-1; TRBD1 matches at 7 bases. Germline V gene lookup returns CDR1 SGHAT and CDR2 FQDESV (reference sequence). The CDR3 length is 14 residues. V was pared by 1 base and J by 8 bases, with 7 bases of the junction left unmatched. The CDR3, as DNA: TGTGCCAGCAGCTTAGGGCCCGTGGACAGGGAAGCTTTCTTT. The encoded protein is CASSLGPVDREAFF.

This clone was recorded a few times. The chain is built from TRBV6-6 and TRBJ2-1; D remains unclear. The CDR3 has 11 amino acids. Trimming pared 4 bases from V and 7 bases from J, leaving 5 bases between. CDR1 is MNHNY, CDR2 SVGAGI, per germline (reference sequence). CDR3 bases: TGTGCCAGCAGTTCCCCGAATGAGCAGTTCTTC. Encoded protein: CASSSPNEQFF.

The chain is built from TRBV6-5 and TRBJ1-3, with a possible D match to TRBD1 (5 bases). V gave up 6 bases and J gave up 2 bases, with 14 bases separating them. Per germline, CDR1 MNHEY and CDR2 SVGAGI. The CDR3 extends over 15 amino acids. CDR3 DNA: TGTGCCAGCAGCCTCGCTGGGGCGACTGGAAACACCATATATTTT. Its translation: CASSLAGATGNTIYF.

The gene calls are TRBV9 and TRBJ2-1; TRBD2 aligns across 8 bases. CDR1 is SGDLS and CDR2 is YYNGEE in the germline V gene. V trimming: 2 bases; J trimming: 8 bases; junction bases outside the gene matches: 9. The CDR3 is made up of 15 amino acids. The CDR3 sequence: CASSVAGGPGDEQFF. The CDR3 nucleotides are TGTGCCAGCAGCGTCGCGGGGGGCCCAGGGGATGAGCAGTTCTTC.

The CDR3 DNA reads TGTGCCAGCAGTACCACAGGGGCGACAACTAATGAAAAACTGTTTTTT. Translation gives CASSTTGATTNEKLFF. This chain joins TRBV7-9 and TRBJ1-4; 7 bases agree with TRBD1. With V trimmed by 6 bases and J by 0 bases, 7 bases remained unmatched. The germline V gene encodes CDR1 SEHNR and CDR2 FQNEAQ (reference sequence). CDR3 length: 16 amino acids. Full variable domain (rest looked up from reference TRBV7-9 and TRBJ1-4): DTGVSQNPRHKITKRGQNVTFRCDPISEHNRLYWYRQTLGQGPEFLTYFQNEAQLEKSRLLSDRFSAERPKGSFSTLEIQRTEQGDSAMYLCASSTTGATTNEKLFFGSGTQLSVL.

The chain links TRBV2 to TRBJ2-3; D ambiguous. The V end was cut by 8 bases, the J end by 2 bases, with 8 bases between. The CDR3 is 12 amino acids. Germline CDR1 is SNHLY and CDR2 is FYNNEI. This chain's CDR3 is CASRSTTDTQYF. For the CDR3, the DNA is TGTGCCAGCCGGTCTACCACAGATACGCAGTATTTT.

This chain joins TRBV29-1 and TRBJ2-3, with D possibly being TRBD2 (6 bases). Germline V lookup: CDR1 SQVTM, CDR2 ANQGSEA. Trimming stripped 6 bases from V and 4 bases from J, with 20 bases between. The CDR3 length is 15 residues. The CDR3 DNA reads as TGCAGCGTGTTGGGGGGAACGGTTTTCGCAGATACGCAGTATTTT. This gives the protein CSVLGGTVFADTQYF.

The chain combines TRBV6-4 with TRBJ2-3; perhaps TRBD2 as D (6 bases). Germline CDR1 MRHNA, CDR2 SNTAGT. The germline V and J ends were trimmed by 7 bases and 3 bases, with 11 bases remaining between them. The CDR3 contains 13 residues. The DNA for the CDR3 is TGTGCCAGCACCTCTAGCGATACAGATACGCAGTATTTT. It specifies CASTSSDTDTQYF.

This CDR3 is CASSSDRRQGGQYF. CDR3 coding DNA: TGCGCCAGCAGCTCAGATCGCAGACAAGGGGGCCAGTACTTC. V and J are TRBV5-1 and TRBJ2-5, with TRBD1 as a possible D gene (6 bases). Germline V gene lookup returns CDR1 SGHRS and CDR2 YFSETQ. Trimming stripped 3 bases from V and 10 bases from J, with 19 bases between. The CDR3 extends over 14 amino acids.

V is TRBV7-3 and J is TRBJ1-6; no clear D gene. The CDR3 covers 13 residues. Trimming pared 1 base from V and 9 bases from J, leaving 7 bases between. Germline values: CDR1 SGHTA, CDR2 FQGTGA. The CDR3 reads CASSLRSGSPLHF. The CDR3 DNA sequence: TGTGCCAGCAGCTTAAGATCCGGTTCACCCCTCCACTTT.

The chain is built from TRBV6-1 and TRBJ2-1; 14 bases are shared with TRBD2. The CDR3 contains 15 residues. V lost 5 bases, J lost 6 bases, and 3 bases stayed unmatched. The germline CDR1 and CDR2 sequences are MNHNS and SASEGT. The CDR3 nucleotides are TGTGCCAGCAGTCCCGGGACTAGCGGGGGCAATGAGCAGTTCTTC. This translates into CASSPGTSGGNEQFF.

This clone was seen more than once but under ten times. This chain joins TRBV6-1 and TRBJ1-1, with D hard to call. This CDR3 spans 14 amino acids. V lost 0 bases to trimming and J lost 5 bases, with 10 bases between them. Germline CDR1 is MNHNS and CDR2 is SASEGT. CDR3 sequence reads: CASSEALGGTEAFF. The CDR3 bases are TGTGCCAGCAGTGAAGCACTCGGAGGGACTGAAGCTTTCTTT.

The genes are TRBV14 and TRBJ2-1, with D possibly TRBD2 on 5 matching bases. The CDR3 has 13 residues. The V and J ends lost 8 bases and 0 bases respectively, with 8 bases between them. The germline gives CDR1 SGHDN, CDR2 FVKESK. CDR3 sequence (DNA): TGTGCCAGCTCGGCGGGCTCCTACAATGAGCAGTTCTTC. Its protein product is CASSAGSYNEQFF.

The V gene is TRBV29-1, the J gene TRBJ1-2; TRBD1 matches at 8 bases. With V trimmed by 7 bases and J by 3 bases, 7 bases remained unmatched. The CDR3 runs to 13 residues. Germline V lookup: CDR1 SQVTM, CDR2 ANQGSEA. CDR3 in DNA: TGCAGCGGCACAGGGGGTGATGACTATGGCTACACCTTC. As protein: CSGTGGDDYGYTF.

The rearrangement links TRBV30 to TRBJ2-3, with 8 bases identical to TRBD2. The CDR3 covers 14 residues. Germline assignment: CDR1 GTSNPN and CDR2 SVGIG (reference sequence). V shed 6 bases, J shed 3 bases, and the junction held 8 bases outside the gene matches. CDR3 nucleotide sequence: TGTGCCTGCCGTCAGCGGGGGCTAACAGATACGCAGTATTTT. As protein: CACRQRGLTDTQYF.